The source of this T cell receptor (beta chain) is a study of cytomegalovirus exposure and HLA in healthy donors. The CDR3 contains 14 residues. Trimming removed 4 bases at V and 0 bases at J, with 9 bases between. Germline CDR1 reads LNHDA; CDR2 reads SQIVND (reference sequence). With 60 Vbeta and 13 Jbeta primers, the PCR was carried out. The repertoire was sequenced with immunoSEQ multiplex PCR; TCRdb's copy has only in-frame clones and lacks some. Among about 160,000 clones listed, around 80% were seen once. While unrecorded immune exposures were likely, the donors were nominally healthy when sampled.

The J gene is TRBJ2-5, the V gene TRBV19; unclear D gene. Sequencing was performed on PBMCs. This TCR was recovered from a man younger than 35 in good health and CMV-seropositive. The CDR3 DNA is TGTGCCAGTAGTACCTTCCCGTACCAAGAGACCCAGTACTTC. Encoded protein: CASSTFPYQETQYF.